The clone carrying this T cell receptor beta chain was counted a few times. The antigen is unknown. The data derive from a study of blood T cells in healthy people across ages. Study at large: Researchers report that template switching captured about one barcoded beta molecule per two T cells.

The study's findings and limits: With donor CMV status unknown, expanded clonotype changes were possibly confounded. Total diversity from one million sequenced T cells was likely underestimated.

Sample-barcoded 5' priming and a J-beta primer mix drove a second PCR of about 7 to 11 cycles. A template-switch adaptor that had 12 random nucleotides put a tag on each cDNA molecule. Using its own MiXCR run on the 5' RACE reads, TCRdb lists one record per CDR3 protein. The repertoire includes about 690,000 distinct CDR3 sequences, 35% to 50% of them detected once, and roughly 30% sits in the top ten. The CDR3 is 14 amino acids. V lost 2 bases to trimming and J lost 0 bases, with 8 bases between them. The germline V gene encodes CDR1 LGHDT and CDR2 YNNKEL (reference sequence). The chain couples TRBV3-1 to TRBJ2-7; maybe TRBD2 (5 bases). What was sequenced was blood. This TCR derives from a man older than 75 in good health. CDR3 nucleotide sequence: TGTGCCAGCAGCCAAATAAGCGGCTCCTACGAGCAGTACTTC. Encoded protein: CASSQISGSYEQYF.